This T cell receptor beta chain was identified in a study of T cell responses to AZD1222 COVID-19 vaccine. Study results and caveats: Two AZD1222 doses significantly raised spike-specific TCR breadth and depth over controls. Repertoires were sampled only after the peak T cell response. The study reported that nearly half of spike-specific TCRs target unmutated variant regions. Possibly, clonal diversity was underestimated; donors were largely white British and included more females.

Some clones are missing from TCRdb's copy, which holds only in-frame ones; the method was immunoSEQ multiplex PCR. The sample includes around 190,000 clones, 88% of them seen just once. This clone was detected only once. What it binds is unknown. V was shortened by 2 bases and J by 1 base, with 11 bases between the two germline ends. Germline assignment: CDR1 MNHNS and CDR2 SASEGT. The CDR3 length is 15 residues. The genes are TRBV6-1 and TRBJ2-5, with D uncertain. This TCR came from an adult who received the AZD1222 COVID-19 vaccine. The sequencing here drew on peripheral blood, taken 28 days after the second AZD1222 dose. CDR3 residues: CASSERPRPQETQYF. The CDR3 coding sequence is TGTGCCAGCAGTGAAAGGCCCCGGCCCCAAGAGACCCAGTACTTC.